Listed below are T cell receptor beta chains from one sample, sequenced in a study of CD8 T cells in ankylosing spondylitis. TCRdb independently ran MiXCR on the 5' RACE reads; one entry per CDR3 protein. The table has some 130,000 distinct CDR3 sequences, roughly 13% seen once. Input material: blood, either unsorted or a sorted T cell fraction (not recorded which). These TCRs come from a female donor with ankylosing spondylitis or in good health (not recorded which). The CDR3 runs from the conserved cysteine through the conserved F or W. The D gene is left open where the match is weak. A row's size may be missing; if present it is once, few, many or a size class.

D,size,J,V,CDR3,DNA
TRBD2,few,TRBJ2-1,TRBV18,CASSLVSGGEQFF,TGTGCCAGCTCACTCGTATCGGGGGGTGAGCAGTTCTTC
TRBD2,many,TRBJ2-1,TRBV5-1,CASSLAGGAYNEQFF,TGCGCCAGCAGCTTGGCCGGGGGGGCCTACAATGAGCAGTTCTTC
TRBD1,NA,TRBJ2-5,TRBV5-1,CASSPTGQGAGETQYF,TGCGCCAGCAGTCCGACCGGACAGGGGGCAGGGGAGACCCAGTACTTC
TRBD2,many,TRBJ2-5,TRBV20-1,CSARRTSGGLKETQYF,TGCAGTGCTAGAAGGACTAGCGGGGGGTTAAAAGAGACCCAGTACTTC
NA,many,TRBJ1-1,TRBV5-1,CASSKSWNTEAFF,TGCGCCAGCAGTAAATCCTGGAACACTGAAGCTTTCTTT
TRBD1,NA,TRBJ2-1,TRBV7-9,CASSLGDRAYNEQFF,TGTGCCAGCAGCTTAGGGGACAGGGCATACAATGAGCAGTTCTTC
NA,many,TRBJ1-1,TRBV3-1,CASSSKRQFQAFF,TGTGCCAGCAGCTCGAAAAGACAGTTCCAAGCTTTCTTT
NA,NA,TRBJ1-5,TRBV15,CATSRDKTDSNQPQHF,TGTGCCACCAGCAGAGATAAGACGGATAGCAATCAGCCCCAGCATTTT
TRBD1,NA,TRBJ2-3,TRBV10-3,CAINKGQPTDTQYF,TGTGCCATCAATAAGGGACAGCCCACAGATACGCAGTATTTT
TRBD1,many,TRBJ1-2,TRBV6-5,CASSDFETGLHGYTF,TGTGCCAGCAGTGACTTCGAGACAGGGTTGCATGGCTACACCTTC
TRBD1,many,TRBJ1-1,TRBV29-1,CSVDTGGWTEAFF,TGCAGCGTTGATACAGGGGGCTGGACTGAAGCTTTCTTT
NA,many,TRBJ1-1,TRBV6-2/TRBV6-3,CASSYSGMAFF,TGTGCCAGCAGTTACTCGGGAATGGCTTTCTTT
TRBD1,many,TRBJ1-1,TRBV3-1,CASSRTGGATEAFF,TGTGCCAGCAGCCGGACAGGGGGGGCCACTGAAGCTTTCTTT
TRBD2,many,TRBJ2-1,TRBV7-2,CASSLMGLEYNEQFF,TGTGCCAGCAGCTTAATGGGACTAGAATACAATGAGCAGTTCTTC
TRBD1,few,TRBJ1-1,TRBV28,CASWRQGGSTEAFF,TGTGCCAGCTGGCGACAGGGGGGAAGCACTGAAGCTTTCTTT
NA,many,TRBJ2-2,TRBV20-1,CSATTHTGELFF,TGCAGTGCTACCACGCACACCGGGGAGCTGTTTTTT
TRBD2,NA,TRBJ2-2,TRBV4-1,CASGSLAGRENTGELFF,TGCGCCAGCGGATCCTTAGCGGGACGGGAAAACACCGGGGAGCTGTTTTTT
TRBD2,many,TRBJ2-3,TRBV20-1,CSASFRAGAITDTQYF,TGCAGTGCTAGTTTCAGGGCGGGAGCCATCACAGATACGCAGTATTTT
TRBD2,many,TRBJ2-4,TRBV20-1,CSAFILAGGPGDIQYF,TGCAGTGCTTTCATACTAGCGGGAGGGCCGGGGGACATTCAGTACTTC